These 16 T cell receptor beta chains originate from one sample sequenced in a study of CD8+CD57+ T cells in acquired aplastic anemia. Sequencing involved patients with CD8+CD57+ cell expansion previously shown by flow cytometry. For CDR3 and TCR beta VDJ profiling, genomic DNA was the template used. TCRdb recomputed calls from the reads with MiXCR, one row per CDR3 protein. The sample holds about 150,000 distinct CDR3 sequences, roughly half seen once. Sequencing input: sorted CD4+, CD8+, or CD8+CD57+ T cells (not recorded which) from PBMCs. The receptors originated from a human donor with aplastic anemia.

This clonotype was recorded at least ten times. The rearrangement links TRBV7-3 to TRBJ1-1; D gene unclear. CDR3 length: 13 residues. CDR1 and CDR2 (germline): SGHTA, FQGTGA. The germline V and J ends were trimmed by 2 bases and 2 bases, with 6 bases remaining between them. For the CDR3, the DNA is TGTGCCAGCAGCTTATACCTTAACACTGAAGCTTTCTTT. Its translation is CASSLYLNTEAFF.

The CDR3 spells CSAEDWREQETQYF. CDR3 nucleotides: TGCAGTGCCGAGGACTGGCGGGAACAAGAGACCCAGTACTTC. V is TRBV20-1 and J is TRBJ2-5; possibly TRBD2 for D (6 bases). CDR1 is DFQATT and CDR2 is SNEGSKA in the germline V gene (reference sequence). CDR3 length: 14 residues. The V and J ends lost 6 bases and 2 bases respectively, with 16 bases between them.

The V and J genes are TRBV29-1 and TRBJ2-3; 8 nucleotides match TRBD2. Germline CDR1 reads SQVTM; CDR2 reads ANQGSEA. The CDR3 loop spans 14 amino acids. J gave up 3 bases and V 7 bases, and 9 bases lay outside the gene matches. CDR3 protein: CSGSGGRTTDTQYF. CDR3 DNA sequence: TGCAGCGGGAGCGGGGGCCGGACGACAGATACGCAGTATTTT.

The chain employs TRBV24-1 and TRBJ2-7; TRBD2 is a possible D gene (6 bases). This CDR3 has 15 amino acids. Trimming cost V 5 bases and J 0 bases, with 13 bases left between them. From germline, CDR1 is KGHDR and CDR2 SFDVKD. The CDR3: CATSAGTLVSYEQYF. CDR3 sequence (DNA): TGTGCCACCAGTGCCGGGACTCTCGTCTCCTACGAGCAGTACTTC.

This clonotype was detected ten times or more. The chain joins TRBV7-6 to TRBJ1-5; D remains unclear. Germline V gene lookup returns CDR1 SGHVS and CDR2 FNYEAQ. This CDR3 has 14 amino acids. The V end lost 1 base, the J end lost 5 bases, and 9 bases lay between the germline ends. CDR3 DNA: TGTGCCAGCAGCTTAGTTGGTCGGGATCAGCCCCAGCATTTT. It codes for CASSLVGRDQPQHF.

The V call is TRBV19, the J call TRBJ2-1; D is possibly TRBD1 or TRBD2 (5 bases each). There are 16 residues in the CDR3. The V end was cut by 3 bases, the J end by 6 bases, with 18 bases between. CDR1 and CDR2 (germline): LNHDA, SQIVND (reference sequence). The CDR3 nucleotides read TGTGCCAGTAGTATCGGGGCGAGATTTAACACCAATGAGCAGTTCTTC. Translating gives CASSIGARFNTNEQFF.

The gene calls are TRBV20-1 and TRBJ2-7; D perhaps matches TRBD1 (5 bases). The V end lost 6 bases, the J end lost 0 bases, and 15 bases lay between the germline ends. The germline V gene encodes CDR1 DFQATT and CDR2 SNEGSKA (reference sequence). CDR3 length equals 14 residues. CDR3 amino acids: CSAPDRESSYEQYF. In DNA, the CDR3 is TGCAGTGCCCCCGACAGAGAAAGCTCCTACGAGCAGTACTTC.

This chain links TRBV15 with TRBJ2-5; D is ambiguous. Germline V gene sequence: CDR1 LNHNV, CDR2 YYDKDF (reference sequence). The germline V and J ends were trimmed by 5 bases and 4 bases, with 11 bases remaining between them. CDR3 length equals 13 residues. CDR3 in amino acids: CATSGALLETQYF. As DNA, the CDR3 is TGTGCCACCAGCGGCGCGTTGTTAGAGACCCAGTACTTC.

This clonotype came up many times. The rearrangement uses TRBV10-1 and TRBJ1-2; D gene unclear. Between the trimmed V and J ends, which lost 3 bases and 7 bases, there was a span of 3 bases. Germline V gene data show CDR1 as WNHNN and CDR2 as SYGVQD (reference sequence). This CDR3 is 10 amino acids long. The CDR3 DNA reads as TGCGCCAGCAGTGAAGGTGGCTACACCTTC. Protein sequence: CASSEGGYTF.

There are a few counts of this clonotype. The J gene is TRBJ1-2, the V gene TRBV15; tentatively, D is TRBD1 (5 bases). The CDR3 has 14 amino acids. Trimming pared 0 bases from V and 8 bases from J, leaving 13 bases between. Germline V gives CDR1 LNHNV, CDR2 YYDKDF (reference sequence). CDR3 in amino acids: CATSRDQGMDGYTF. Here the CDR3 DNA reads TGTGCCACCAGCAGAGATCAGGGCATGGACGGCTACACCTTC.

Many counts were recorded for this clonotype. The genes are TRBV7-9 and TRBJ1-6, with 7 bases that match TRBD1. The V segment lost 1 base and the J segment 7 bases; nucleotides outside the gene matches: 4. Germline CDR1 reads SEHNR; CDR2 reads FQNEAQ (reference sequence). This CDR3 comprises 15 residues. The CDR3 sequence is CASSLVGQPNSPLHF. In nucleotides, the CDR3 is TGTGCCAGCAGCTTAGTGGGACAGCCCAATTCACCCCTCCACTTT.

A remark on this clonotype: The junction and the germline gene differ at one end; a read error may be behind it. The chain carries TRBV10-3 and TRBJ2-7; D is undetermined. Per germline, CDR1 ENHRY and CDR2 SYGVKD. CDR3 length: 10 amino acids. CDR3 coding DNA: TGTGCCGTACGCACCTACGGGCAGTACTTC. Protein sequence: CAVRTYGQYF.

There are many counts of this clonotype. The chain has TRBV27 and TRBJ2-5, with D perhaps TRBD2 (6 bases). The V gene's germline CDR1 is MNHEY and CDR2 SMNVEV (reference sequence). The CDR3 runs to 13 residues. V gave up 4 bases and J gave up 5 bases, with 11 bases separating them. The CDR3 sequence: CASSSLAWETQYF. The DNA for the CDR3 is TGTGCCAGCAGTTCTCTAGCGTGGGAGACCCAGTACTTC.

This clonotype showed up many times. The chain employs TRBV6-5 and TRBJ1-1; D is ambiguous. Trimming stripped 2 bases from V and 7 bases from J, with 8 bases between. The CDR3 runs to 12 residues. Per germline, CDR1 MNHEY and CDR2 SVGAGI. CDR3 sequence: CASSYEGIEAFF. The CDR3 DNA sequence: TGTGCCAGCAGTTACGAAGGGATTGAAGCTTTCTTT.

Many counts were recorded for this clonotype. This chain joins TRBV5-1 and TRBJ2-1, with TRBD2 identical over 9 bases. Losses at the gene ends were 1 base for V and 4 bases for J; bases not matched to a gene: 9. Germline CDR1 is SGHRS and CDR2 is YFSETQ. This CDR3 region has 17 residues. CDR3 sequence: CASSLTPGTSNYNEQFF. CDR3 nucleotides: TGCGCCAGCAGCTTGACTCCCGGGACTAGCAATTACAATGAGCAGTTCTTC.

This clonotype was recorded only once. The J gene is TRBJ1-2, the V gene TRBV19; 8 nucleotides align to TRBD1. The ends lost 5 bases at V and 3 bases at J; junction bases unmatched: 8. Germline-derived CDR1 and CDR2 are LNHDA and SQIVND (reference sequence). This CDR3 is built from 15 residues. Here the CDR3 reads CASSSLTGADYGYTF. CDR3 nucleotides: TGTGCCAGTAGTTCGTTGACAGGGGCGGACTATGGCTACACCTTC.